These T cell receptor beta chains were read from a single sample in a study of blood T cell repertoires in COVID-19. Measured with immunoSEQ multiplex PCR; TCRdb has only the in-frame clones, and not every one. The sample holds around 70,000 clones, roughly nine tenths seen once. Sequencing was performed on peripheral blood. The receptors originated from a human donor in a cohort sampled during active COVID-19. CDR3s include the opening cysteine and the closing phenylalanine or tryptophan. D genes are given only for firm matches. Only part of the rows carry a size: once, few, many, or a class if the clone is expanded.

cdr3_nt: TGCAGCGTTGAAGTGGGGCAGAGGGGCTACACCTTC
cdr3_aa: CSVEVGQRGYTF
j_call: TRBJ1-2
d_call: .
clone_size: .
v_call: TRBV29-1

cdr3_nt: TGTGCGGGGGGGTCCTCCTACAATGAGCAGTTCTTC
cdr3_aa: CAGGSSYNEQFF
j_call: TRBJ2-1
d_call: .
clone_size: .
v_call: TRBV21-1

cdr3_nt: TGTGCCAGCAGCTTGGCCGTCCTAGCGGTTACCTACGAGCAGTACTTC
cdr3_aa: CASSLAVLAVTYEQYF
j_call: TRBJ2-7
d_call: TRBD2
clone_size: .
v_call: TRBV5-6

cdr3_nt: TGTGCCAGCAGCTTAGGACTAGCCACAGATACGCAGTATTTT
cdr3_aa: CASSLGLATDTQYF
j_call: TRBJ2-3
d_call: TRBD2
clone_size: .
v_call: TRBV11-3

cdr3_nt: TGTGCCAGCAGCTCCGGGGGATTCGGCTACGAGCAGTACTTC
cdr3_aa: CASSSGGFGYEQYF
j_call: TRBJ2-7
d_call: .
clone_size: few
v_call: TRBV5-4

cdr3_nt: TGTGCCAGCAGCCCCGATTATATCGGGCTAGCGGGAGGGCAGGCTAACGAGCAGTACTTC
cdr3_aa: CASSPDYIGLAGGQANEQYF
j_call: TRBJ2-7
d_call: TRBD2
clone_size: .
v_call: TRBV13

cdr3_nt: TGTGCCAGCAGCCTTACTAGCGGGGCCTCCTACGAGCAGTACTTC
cdr3_aa: CASSLTSGASYEQYF
j_call: TRBJ2-7
d_call: TRBD2
clone_size: .
v_call: TRBV7-8

cdr3_nt: TGCGCCAGCAGCCCCTCGACAGGGAACACTGAAGCTTTCTTT
cdr3_aa: CASSPSTGNTEAFF
j_call: TRBJ1-1
d_call: .
clone_size: .
v_call: TRBV5-1

cdr3_nt: TGTGCCACGAGCTGGGAGGGAGGGCGCACCGGGGAGCTGTTTTTT
cdr3_aa: CATSWEGGRTGELFF
j_call: TRBJ2-2
d_call: TRBD2
clone_size: .
v_call: TRBV25-1

cdr3_nt: TGTGCCAGCAGCTTAGGGCCTTCAGGGAACACTGAAGCTTTCTTT
cdr3_aa: CASSLGPSGNTEAFF
j_call: TRBJ1-1
d_call: .
clone_size: .
v_call: TRBV7-2

cdr3_nt: TGTGCCAGCAGTAGAGGCCAGACAGGGTTAACCGAGCAGTACTTC
cdr3_aa: CASSRGQTGLTEQYF
j_call: TRBJ2-7
d_call: TRBD1
clone_size: .
v_call: TRBV28

cdr3_nt: TGTGCCAGCAGCTTAGCGGGGCGCGGGAGTTACCAAGAGACCCAGTACTTC
cdr3_aa: CASSLAGRGSYQETQYF
j_call: TRBJ2-5
d_call: TRBD2
clone_size: few
v_call: TRBV7-2

cdr3_nt: TGTGCCAGCAGCTTGTGGCAGGGAGGTTATGGCTACACCTTC
cdr3_aa: CASSLWQGGYGYTF
j_call: TRBJ1-2
d_call: .
clone_size: .
v_call: TRBV5-8

cdr3_nt: TGCGCCAGCAGCTTGGGTGTCGGGGGGTACGAGCAGTACTTC
cdr3_aa: CASSLGVGGYEQYF
j_call: TRBJ2-7
d_call: TRBD2
clone_size: .
v_call: TRBV5-1

cdr3_nt: TGTGCCAGCAGCCTGGGACAGGAGGGTGAGCAGTTCTTC
cdr3_aa: CASSLGQEGEQFF
j_call: TRBJ2-1
d_call: TRBD1
clone_size: .
v_call: TRBV7-2

cdr3_nt: TGTGCCAGCAACCGGAGGGGGGGGTCAGATACGCAGTATTTT
cdr3_aa: CASNRRGGSDTQYF
j_call: TRBJ2-3
d_call: .
clone_size: .
v_call: TRBV6-6

cdr3_nt: TGTGCCAGCAGAGTTTTGCGGGGCGTTCAGCCCCAGCATTTT
cdr3_aa: CASRVLRGVQPQHF
j_call: TRBJ1-5
d_call: .
clone_size: .
v_call: TRBV2

cdr3_nt: TGCGCCAGCAGCTTCGCACAGGGGCGACCTGGAAACACCATATATTTT
cdr3_aa: CASSFAQGRPGNTIYF
j_call: TRBJ1-3
d_call: TRBD1
clone_size: .
v_call: TRBV5-1

cdr3_nt: TGTGCCAGCAGCCCTGGACAGGGTGGTTTGCGTGCCATATATTTT
cdr3_aa: CASSPGQGGLRAIYF
j_call: TRBJ1-3
d_call: TRBD1
clone_size: .
v_call: TRBV5-6

cdr3_nt: TGTGCCAGCAGCTTAGAGCGGGGCAGCTACGAGCAGTACTTC
cdr3_aa: CASSLERGSYEQYF
j_call: TRBJ2-7
d_call: TRBD2
clone_size: few
v_call: TRBV7-2